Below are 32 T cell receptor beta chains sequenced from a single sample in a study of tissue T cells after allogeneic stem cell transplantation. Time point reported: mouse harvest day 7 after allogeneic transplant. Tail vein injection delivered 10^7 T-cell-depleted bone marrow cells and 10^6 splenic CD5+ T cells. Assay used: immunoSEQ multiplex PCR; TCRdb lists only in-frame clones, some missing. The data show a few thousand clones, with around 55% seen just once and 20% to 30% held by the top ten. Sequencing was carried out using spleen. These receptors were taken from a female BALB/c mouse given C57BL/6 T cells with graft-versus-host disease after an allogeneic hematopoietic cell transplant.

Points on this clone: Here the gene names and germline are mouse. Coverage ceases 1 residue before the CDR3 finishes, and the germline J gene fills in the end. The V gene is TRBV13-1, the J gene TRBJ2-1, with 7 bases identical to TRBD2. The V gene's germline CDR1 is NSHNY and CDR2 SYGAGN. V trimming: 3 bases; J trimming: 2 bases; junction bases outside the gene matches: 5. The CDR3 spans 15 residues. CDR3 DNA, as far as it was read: TGTGCCAGCAGTGGACAGACTGGGTACTATGCTGAGCAGTTC. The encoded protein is CASSGQTGYYAEQF. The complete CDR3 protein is CASSGQTGYYAEQFF.

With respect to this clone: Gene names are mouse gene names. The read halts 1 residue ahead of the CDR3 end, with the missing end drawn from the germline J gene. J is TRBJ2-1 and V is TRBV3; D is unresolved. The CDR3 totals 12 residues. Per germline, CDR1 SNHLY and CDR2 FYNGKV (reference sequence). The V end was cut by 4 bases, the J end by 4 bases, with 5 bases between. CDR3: CASSSRYAEQFF. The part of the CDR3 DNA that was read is TGTGCCAGCAGCTCCAGGTATGCTGAGCAGTTC.

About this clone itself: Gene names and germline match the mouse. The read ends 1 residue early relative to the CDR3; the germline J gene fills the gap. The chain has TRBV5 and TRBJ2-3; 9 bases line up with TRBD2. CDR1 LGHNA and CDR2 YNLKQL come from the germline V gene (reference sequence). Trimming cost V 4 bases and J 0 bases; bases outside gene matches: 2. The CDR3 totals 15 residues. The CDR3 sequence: CASSLGLGSAETLYF. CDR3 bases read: TGTGCCAGCAGCCTCGGACTGGGGAGTGCAGAAACGCTGTAT.

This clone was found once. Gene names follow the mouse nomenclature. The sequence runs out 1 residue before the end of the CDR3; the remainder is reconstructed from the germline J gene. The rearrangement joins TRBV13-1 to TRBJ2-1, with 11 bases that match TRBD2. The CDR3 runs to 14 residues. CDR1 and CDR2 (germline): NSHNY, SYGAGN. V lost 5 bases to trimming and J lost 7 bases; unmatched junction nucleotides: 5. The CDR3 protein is CASSTGGARAEQFF. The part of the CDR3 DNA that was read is TGTGCCAGCAGCACTGGGGGGGCGCGCGCTGAGCAGTTC.

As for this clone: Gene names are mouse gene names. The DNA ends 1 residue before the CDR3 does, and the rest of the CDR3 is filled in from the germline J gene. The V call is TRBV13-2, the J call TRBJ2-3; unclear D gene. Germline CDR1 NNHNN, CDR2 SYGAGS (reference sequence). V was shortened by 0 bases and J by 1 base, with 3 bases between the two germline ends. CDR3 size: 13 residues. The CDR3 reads CASGDGGAETLYF. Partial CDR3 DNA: TGTGCCAGCGGTGATGGGGGTGCAGAAACGCTGTAT.

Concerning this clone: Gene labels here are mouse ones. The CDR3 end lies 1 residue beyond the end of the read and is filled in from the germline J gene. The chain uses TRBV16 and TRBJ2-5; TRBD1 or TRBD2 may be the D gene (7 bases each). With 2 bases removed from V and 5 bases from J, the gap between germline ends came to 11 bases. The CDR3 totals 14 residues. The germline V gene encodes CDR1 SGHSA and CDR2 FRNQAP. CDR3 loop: CASSLQGGGDTQYF. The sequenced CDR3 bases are TGTGCAAGCAGCTTACAGGGGGGGGGAGACACCCAGTAC.

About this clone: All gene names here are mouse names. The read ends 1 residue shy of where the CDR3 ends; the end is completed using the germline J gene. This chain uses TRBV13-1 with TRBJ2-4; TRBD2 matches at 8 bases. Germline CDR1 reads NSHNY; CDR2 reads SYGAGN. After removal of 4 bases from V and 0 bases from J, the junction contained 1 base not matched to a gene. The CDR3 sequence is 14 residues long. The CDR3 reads CASSLGGSQNTLYF. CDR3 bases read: TGTGCCAGCAGTCTGGGGGGAAGTCAAAACACCTTGTAC.

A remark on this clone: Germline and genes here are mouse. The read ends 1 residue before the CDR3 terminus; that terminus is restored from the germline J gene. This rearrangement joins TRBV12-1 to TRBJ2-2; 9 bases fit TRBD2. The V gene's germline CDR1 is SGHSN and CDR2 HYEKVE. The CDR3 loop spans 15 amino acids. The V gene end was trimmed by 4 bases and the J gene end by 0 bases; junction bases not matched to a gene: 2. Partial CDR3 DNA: TGTGCCAGCTCGCCTGGGGGGGCAAACACCGGGCAGCTCTAC. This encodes CASSPGGANTGQLY. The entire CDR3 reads CASSPGGANTGQLYF.

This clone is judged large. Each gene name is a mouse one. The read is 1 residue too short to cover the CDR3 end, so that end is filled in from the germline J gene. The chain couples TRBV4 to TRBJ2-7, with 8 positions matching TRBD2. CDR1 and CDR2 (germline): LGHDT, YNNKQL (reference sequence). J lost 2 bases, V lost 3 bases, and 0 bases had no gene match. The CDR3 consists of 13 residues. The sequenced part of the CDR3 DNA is TGTGCCAGCAGCTACTGGGGGGCCTATGAACAGTAC. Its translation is CASSYWGAYEQY. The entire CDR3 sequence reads CASSYWGAYEQYF.

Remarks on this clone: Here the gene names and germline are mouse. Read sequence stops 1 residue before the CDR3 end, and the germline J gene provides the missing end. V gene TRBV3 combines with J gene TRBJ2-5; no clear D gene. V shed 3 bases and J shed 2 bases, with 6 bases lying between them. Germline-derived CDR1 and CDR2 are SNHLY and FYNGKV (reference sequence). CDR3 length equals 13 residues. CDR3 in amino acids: CASSFQTQDTQYF. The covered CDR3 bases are TGTGCCAGCAGCTTCCAAACCCAAGACACCCAGTAC.

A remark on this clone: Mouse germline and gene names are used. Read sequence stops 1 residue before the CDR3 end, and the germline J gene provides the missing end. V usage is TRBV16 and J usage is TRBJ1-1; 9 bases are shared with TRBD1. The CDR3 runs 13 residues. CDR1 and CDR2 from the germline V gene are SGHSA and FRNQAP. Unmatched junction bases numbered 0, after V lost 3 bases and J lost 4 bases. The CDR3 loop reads CASSLTGGTEVFF. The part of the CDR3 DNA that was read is TGTGCAAGCAGCTTGACAGGGGGCACAGAAGTCTTC.

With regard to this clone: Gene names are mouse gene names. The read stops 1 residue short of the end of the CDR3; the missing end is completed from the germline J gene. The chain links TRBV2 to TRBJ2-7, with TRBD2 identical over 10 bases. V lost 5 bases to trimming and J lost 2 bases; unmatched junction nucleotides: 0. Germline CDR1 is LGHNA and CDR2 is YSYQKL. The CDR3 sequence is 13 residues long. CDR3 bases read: TGTGCCAGCAGCACTGGGGGGGCCTATGAACAGTAC. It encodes CASSTGGAYEQY. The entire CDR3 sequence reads CASSTGGAYEQYF.

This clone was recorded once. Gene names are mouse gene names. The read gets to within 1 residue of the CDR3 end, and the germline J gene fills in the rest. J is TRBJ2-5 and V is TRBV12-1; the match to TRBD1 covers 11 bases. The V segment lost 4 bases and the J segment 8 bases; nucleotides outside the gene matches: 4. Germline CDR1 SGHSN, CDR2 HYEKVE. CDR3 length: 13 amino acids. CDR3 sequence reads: CASSQGQGGTQYF. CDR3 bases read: TGTGCCAGCTCCCAGGGACAGGGGGGCACCCAGTAC.

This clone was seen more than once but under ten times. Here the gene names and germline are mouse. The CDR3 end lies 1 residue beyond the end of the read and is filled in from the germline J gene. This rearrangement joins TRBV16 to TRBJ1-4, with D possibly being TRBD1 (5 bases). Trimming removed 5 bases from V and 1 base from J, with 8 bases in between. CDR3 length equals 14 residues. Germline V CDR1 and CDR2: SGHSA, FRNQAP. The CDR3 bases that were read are TGTGCAAGCAGCCCTCAGGGTTCCAACGAAAGATTATTT. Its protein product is CASSPQGSNERLF. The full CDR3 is CASSPQGSNERLFF.

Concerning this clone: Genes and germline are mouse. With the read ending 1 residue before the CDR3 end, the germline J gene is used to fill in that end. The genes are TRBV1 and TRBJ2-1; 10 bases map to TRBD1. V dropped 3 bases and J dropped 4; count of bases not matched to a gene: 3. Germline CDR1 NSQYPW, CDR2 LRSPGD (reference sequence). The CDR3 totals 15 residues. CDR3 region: CTCSARDRGYAEQFF. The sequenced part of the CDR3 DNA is TGCACCTGCAGTGCTCGGGACAGGGGATATGCTGAGCAGTTC.

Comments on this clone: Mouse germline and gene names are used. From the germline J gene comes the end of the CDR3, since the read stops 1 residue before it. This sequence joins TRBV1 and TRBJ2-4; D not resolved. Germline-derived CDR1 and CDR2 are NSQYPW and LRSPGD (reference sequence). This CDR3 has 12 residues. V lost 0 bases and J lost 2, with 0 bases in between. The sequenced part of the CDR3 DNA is TGCACCTGCAGTGCAGATCAAAACACCTTGTAC. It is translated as CTCSADQNTLY. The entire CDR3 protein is CTCSADQNTLYF.

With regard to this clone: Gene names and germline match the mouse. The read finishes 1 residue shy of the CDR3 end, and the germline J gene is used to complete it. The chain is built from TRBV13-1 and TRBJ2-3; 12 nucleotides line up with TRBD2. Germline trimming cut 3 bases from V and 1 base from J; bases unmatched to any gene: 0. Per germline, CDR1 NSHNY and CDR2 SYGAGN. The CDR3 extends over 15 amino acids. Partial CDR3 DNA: TGTGCCAGCAGTGGGGACTGGGGGGGTGCAGAAACGCTGTAT. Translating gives CASSGDWGGAETLY. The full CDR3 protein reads CASSGDWGGAETLYF.

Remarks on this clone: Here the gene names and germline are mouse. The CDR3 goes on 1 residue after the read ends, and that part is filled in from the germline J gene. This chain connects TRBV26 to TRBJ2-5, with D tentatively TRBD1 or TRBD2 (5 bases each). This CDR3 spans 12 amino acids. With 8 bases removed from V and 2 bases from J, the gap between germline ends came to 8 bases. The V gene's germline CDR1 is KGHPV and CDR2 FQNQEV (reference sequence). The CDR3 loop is CASVGGQDTQYF. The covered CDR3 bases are TGTGCCAGCGTCGGGGGCCAAGACACCCAGTAC.

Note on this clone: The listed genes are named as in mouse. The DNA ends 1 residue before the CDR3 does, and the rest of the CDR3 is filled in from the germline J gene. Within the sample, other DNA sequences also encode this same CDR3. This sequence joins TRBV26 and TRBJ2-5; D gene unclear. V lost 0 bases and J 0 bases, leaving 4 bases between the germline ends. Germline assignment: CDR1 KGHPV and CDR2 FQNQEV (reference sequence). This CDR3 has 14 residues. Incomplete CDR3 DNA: TGTGCCAGCAGTCTGTCTGGGAACCAAGACACCCAGTAC. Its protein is CASSLSGNQDTQY. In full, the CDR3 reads CASSLSGNQDTQYF.

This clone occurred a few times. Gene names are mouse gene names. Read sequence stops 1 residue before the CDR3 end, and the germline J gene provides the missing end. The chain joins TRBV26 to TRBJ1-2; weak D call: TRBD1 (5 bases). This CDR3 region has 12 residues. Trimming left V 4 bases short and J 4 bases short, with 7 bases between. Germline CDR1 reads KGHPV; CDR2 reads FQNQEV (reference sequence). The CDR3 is CASSPGLSDYTF. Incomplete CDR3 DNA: TGTGCCAGCAGTCCGGGGCTCTCCGACTACACC.

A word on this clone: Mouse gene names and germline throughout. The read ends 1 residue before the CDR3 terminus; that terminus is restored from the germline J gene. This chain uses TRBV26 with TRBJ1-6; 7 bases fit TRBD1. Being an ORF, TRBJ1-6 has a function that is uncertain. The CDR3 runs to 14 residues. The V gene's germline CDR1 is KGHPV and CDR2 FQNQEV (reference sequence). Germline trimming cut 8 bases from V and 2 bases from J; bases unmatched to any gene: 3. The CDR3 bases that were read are TGTGCCAGCGCACAGGGGACCTATAATTCGCCCCTCTAC. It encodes CASAQGTYNSPLY. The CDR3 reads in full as CASAQGTYNSPLYF.

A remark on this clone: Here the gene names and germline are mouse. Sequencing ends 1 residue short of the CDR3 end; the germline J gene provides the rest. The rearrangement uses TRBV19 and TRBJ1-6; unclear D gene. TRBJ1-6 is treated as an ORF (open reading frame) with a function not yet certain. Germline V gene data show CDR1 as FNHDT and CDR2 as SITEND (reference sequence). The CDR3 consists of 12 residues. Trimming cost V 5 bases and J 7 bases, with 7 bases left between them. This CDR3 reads CASRNNNSPLYF. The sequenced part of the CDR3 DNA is TGTGCCAGCAGGAACAACAATTCGCCCCTCTAC.

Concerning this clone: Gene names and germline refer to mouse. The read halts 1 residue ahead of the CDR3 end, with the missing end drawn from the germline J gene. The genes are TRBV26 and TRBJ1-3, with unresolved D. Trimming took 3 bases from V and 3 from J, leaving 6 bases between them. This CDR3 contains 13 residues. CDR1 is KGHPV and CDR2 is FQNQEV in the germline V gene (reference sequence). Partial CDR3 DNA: TGTGCCAGCAGTCTCCCCCATGGAAATACGCTCTAT. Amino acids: CASSLPHGNTLY. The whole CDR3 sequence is CASSLPHGNTLYF.

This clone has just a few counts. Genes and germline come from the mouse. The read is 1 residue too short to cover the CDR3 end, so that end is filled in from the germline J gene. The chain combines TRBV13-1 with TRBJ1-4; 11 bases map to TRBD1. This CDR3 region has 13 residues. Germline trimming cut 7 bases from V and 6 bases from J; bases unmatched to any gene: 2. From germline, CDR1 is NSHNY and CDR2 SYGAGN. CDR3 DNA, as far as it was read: TGTGCCAGCGGGACAGGGGGGGACGAAAGATTATTT. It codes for CASGTGGDERLF. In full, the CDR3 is CASGTGGDERLFF.

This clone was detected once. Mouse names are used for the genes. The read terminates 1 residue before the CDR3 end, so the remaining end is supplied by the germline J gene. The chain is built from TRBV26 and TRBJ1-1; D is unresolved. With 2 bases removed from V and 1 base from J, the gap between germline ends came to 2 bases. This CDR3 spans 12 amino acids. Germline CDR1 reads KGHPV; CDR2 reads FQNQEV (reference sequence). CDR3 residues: CASSLKNTEVFF. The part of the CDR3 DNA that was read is TGTGCCAGCAGTCTGAAAAACACAGAAGTCTTC.

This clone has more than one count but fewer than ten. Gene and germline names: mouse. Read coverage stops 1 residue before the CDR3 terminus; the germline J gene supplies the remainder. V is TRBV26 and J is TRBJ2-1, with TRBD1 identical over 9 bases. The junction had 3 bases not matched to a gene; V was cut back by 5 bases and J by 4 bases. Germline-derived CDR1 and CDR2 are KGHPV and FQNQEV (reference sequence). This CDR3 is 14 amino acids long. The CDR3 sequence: CASSSDRGYAEQFF. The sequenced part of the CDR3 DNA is TGTGCCAGCAGTTCGGACAGGGGATATGCTGAGCAGTTC.

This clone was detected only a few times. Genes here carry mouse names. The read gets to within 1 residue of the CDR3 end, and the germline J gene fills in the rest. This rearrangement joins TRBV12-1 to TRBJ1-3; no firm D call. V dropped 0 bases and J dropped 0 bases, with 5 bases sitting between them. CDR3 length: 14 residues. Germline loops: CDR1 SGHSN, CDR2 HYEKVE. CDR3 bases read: TGTGCCAGCTCTCTCACGTCTTCTGGAAATACGCTCTAT. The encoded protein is CASSLTSSGNTLY. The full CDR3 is CASSLTSSGNTLYF.

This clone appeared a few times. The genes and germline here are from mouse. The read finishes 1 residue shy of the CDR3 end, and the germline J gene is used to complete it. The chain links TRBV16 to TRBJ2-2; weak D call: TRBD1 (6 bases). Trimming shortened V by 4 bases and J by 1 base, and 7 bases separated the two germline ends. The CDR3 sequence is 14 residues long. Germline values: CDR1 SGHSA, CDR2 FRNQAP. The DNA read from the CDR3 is TGTGCAAGCAGCTCAGGGGTAAACACCGGGCAGCTCTAC. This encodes CASSSGVNTGQLY. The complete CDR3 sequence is CASSSGVNTGQLYF.

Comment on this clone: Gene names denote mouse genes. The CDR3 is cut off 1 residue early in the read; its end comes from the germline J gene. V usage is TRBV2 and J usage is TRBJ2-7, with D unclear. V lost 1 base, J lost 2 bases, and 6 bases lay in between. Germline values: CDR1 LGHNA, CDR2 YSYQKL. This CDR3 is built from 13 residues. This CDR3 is CASSQGGTYEQYF. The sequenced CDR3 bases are TGTGCCAGCAGCCAAGGCGGTACCTATGAACAGTAC.

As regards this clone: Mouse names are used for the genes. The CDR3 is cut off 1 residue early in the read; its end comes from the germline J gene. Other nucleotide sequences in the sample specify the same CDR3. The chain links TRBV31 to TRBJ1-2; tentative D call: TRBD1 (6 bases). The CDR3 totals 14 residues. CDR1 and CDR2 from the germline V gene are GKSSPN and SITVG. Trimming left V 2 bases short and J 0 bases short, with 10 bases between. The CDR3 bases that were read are TGTGCCTGGAGTTTGGGACAAGCAAACTCCGACTACACC. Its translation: CAWSLGQANSDYT. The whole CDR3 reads CAWSLGQANSDYTF.

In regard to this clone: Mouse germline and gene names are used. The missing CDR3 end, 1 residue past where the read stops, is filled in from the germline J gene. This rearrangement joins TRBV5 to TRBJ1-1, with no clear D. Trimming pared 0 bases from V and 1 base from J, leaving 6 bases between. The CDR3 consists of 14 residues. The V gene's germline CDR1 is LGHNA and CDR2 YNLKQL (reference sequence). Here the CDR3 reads CASSQDRQNTEVFF. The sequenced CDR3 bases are TGTGCCAGCAGCCAAGATAGACAAAACACAGAAGTCTTC.

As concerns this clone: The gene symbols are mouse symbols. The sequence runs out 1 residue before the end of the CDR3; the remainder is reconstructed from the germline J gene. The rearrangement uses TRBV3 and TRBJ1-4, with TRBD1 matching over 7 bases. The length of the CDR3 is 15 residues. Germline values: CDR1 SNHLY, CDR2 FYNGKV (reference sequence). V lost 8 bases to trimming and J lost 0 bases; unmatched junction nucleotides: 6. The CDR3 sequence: CASSPGTVSNERLFF. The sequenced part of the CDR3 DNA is TGTGCCAGCTCCCCCGGGACAGTTTCCAACGAAAGATTATTT.